Listed below are T cell receptor beta chains from one sample, sequenced in a study of CD8+ T cells in alopecia areata. Some clones are missing from TCRdb's copy, which holds only in-frame ones; the method was immunoSEQ multiplex PCR. The sample carries about 120,000 clones, about 60% recorded once. Sample: CD4+ T cells sorted from blood. The receptors shown here come from a human donor in good health. Each CDR3 is given with its conserved first and last residue. The order of the fields is clone size, J gene, D gene, V gene, CDR3 DNA, CDR3 protein. A D gene is named only where the DNA matches it firmly. A row's size may be missing; if present it is once, few, many or a size class.

>NA|TRBJ1-5|TRBD1|TRBV19
TGTGCCAGTACCAGCTGGACAGGGATCCGACAGCCCCAGCATTTT
CASTSWTGIRQPQHF
>NA|TRBJ1-1|TRBD1|TRBV6-5
TGTGCCAGCAGTTATCGACAGGGAAGGAAGACTGAAGCTTTCTTT
CASSYRQGRKTEAFF
>NA|TRBJ2-3|NA|TRBV7-3
TGTGCCAGCAGCTCACTGGGGGAAACGCAGTATTTT
CASSSLGETQYF
>once|TRBJ2-3|TRBD1|TRBV25-1
TGTGCCAGCACCTCCAAAACAGGGGGCGGCACAGATACGCAGTATTTT
CASTSKTGGGTDTQYF
>once|TRBJ2-1|TRBD2|TRBV29-1
TGCGCGGGGGAGAGAGGGTTTGAGCAGTTCTTC
CAGERGFEQFF
>NA|TRBJ2-1|TRBD2|TRBV2
TGTGCCAGCAGCGCTGGGACTAGCGGGGGGTACAATGAGCAGTTCTTC
CASSAGTSGGYNEQFF
>NA|TRBJ1-5|TRBD1|TRBV6-5
TGTGCCAGCAGACGGGACAGATCGAGCAATCAGCCCCAGCATTTT
CASRRDRSSNQPQHF
>NA|TRBJ1-2|NA|TRBV2
TGTGCCAGCAGTGTTCCATATGGCTACACCTTC
CASSVPYGYTF
>NA|TRBJ2-2|TRBD1|TRBV18
TGTGCCAGCTCACCAGGGACAGGGAACACCGGGGAGCTGTTTTTT
CASSPGTGNTGELFF
>NA|TRBJ1-4|TRBD1|TRBV2
TGTGCCAGCAAAGAGACAGGGGGCTTAGAAAAACTGTTTTTT
CASKETGGLEKLFF
>NA|TRBJ2-7|NA|TRBV30
TGTGCCTGGAGTATCACAGGGCAACGGCTACGAGGGCAGTACTTC
CAWSITGQRLRGQYF
>NA|TRBJ1-1|NA|TRBV29-1
TGCAGCGTTGTAACGGCGAACACTGAAGCTTTCTTT
CSVVTANTEAFF
>NA|TRBJ2-5|NA|TRBV30
TGTGCCTGGAGTGTGTCAGGGAGTAGGCAGACCCAGTACTTC
CAWSVSGSRQTQYF
>NA|TRBJ2-4|TRBD2|TRBV30
TGTGCCTGGAGGCGGGGAGGGACTCAGTACTTC
CAWRRGGTQYF
>NA|TRBJ2-1|NA|TRBV9
TGTGCCAGCAGCGCCGGGGTGGGCCCGTACAATGAGCAGTTCTTC
CASSAGVGPYNEQFF
>NA|TRBJ2-7|NA|TRBV5-6
TGTGCCAGCAGCTTGGAATACGAGCAGTACTTC
CASSLEYEQYF
>NA|TRBJ1-2|TRBD1|TRBV29-1
TGCAGCGTTGAACGGACACCGGGACAGAACTATGGCTACACCTTC
CSVERTPGQNYGYTF
>NA|TRBJ1-1|NA|TRBV30
TGTGCCTGGATCAGGTCCGGTGGCACTGAAGCTTTCTTT
CAWIRSGGTEAFF
>once|TRBJ1-3|NA|TRBV30
TGTGCCTGGAGTCTCCAGGCTACCCTTGGAAACACCATATATTTT
CAWSLQATLGNTIYF
>NA|TRBJ2-4|NA|TRBV2
TGTGCCAGCAGTGAAGTAGCCGGGTACGGGGCCAAAAACATTCAGTACTTC
CASSEVAGYGAKNIQYF